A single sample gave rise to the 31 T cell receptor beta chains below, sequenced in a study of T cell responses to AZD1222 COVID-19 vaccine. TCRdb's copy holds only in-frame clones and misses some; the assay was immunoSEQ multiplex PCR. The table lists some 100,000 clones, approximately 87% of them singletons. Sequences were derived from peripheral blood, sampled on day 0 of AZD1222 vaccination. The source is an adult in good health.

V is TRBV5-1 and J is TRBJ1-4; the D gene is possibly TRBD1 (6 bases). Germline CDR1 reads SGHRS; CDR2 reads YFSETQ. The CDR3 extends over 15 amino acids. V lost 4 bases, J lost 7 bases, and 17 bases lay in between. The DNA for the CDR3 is TGCGCCAGCAGCGTACTAGGGGGAGGTGGTGAAAAACTGTTTTTT. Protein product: CASSVLGGGGEKLFF.

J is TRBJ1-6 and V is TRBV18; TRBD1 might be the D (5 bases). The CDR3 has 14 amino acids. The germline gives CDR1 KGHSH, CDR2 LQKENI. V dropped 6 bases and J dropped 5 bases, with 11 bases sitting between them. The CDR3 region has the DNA TGTGCCAGCTCTCCGGGACGGGATAATTCACCCCTCCACTTT. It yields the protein CASSPGRDNSPLHF. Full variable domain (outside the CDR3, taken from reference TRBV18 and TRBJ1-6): NAGVMQNPRHLVRRRGQEARLRCSPMKGHSHVYWYRQLPEEGLKFMVYLQKENIIDESGMPKERFSAEFPKEGPSILRIQQVVRGDSAAYFCASSPGRDNSPLHFGNGTRLTVT.

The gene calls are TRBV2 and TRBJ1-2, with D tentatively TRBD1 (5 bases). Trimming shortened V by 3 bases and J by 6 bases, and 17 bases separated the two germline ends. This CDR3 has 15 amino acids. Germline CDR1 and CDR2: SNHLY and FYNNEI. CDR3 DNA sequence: TGTGCCAGCAGTGATATGACAGCGGAGGTCCATGGCTACACCTTC. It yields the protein CASSDMTAEVHGYTF.

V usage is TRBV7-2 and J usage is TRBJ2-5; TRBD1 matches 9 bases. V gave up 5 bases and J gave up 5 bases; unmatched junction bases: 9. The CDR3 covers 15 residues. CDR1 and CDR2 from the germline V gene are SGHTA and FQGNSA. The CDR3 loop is CASSPLGQGFETQYF. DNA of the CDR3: TGTGCCAGCAGCCCGTTGGGACAGGGTTTCGAGACCCAGTACTTC.

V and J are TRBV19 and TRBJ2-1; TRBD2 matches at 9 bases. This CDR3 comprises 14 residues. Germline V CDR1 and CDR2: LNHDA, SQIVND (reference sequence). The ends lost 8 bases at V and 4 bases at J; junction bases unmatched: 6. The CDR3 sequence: CASQSGGSYNEQFF. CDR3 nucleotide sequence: TGTGCCAGTCAGAGCGGGGGGTCTTACAATGAGCAGTTCTTC. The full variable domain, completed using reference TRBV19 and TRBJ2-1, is DGGITQSPKYLFRKEGQNVTLSCEQNLNHDAMYWYRQDPGQGLRLIYYSQIVNDFQKGDIAEGYSVSREKKESFPLTVTSAQKNPTAFYLCASQSGGSYNEQFFGPGTRLTVL.

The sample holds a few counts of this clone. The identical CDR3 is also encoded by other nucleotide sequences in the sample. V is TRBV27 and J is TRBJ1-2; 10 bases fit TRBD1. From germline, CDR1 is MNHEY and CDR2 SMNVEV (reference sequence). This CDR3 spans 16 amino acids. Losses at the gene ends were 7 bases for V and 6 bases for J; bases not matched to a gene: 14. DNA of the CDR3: TGTGCCAGCACGGGGGGTCGGACAGGGGGAGTCAATGGCTACACCTTC. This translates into CASTGGRTGGVNGYTF.

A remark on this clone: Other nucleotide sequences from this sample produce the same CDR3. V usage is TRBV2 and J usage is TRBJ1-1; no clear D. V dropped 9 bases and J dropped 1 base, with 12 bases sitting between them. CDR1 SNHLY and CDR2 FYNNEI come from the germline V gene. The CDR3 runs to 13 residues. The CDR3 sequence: CASTRVENTEAFF. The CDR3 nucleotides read TGTGCCAGTACTAGAGTTGAGAACACTGAAGCTTTCTTT.

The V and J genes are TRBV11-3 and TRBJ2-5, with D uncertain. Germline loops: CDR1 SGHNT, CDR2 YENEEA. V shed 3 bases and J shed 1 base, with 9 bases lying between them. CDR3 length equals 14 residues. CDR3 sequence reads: CASSFRGVQETQYF. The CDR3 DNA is TGTGCCAGCAGCTTCAGAGGTGTCCAAGAGACCCAGTACTTC.

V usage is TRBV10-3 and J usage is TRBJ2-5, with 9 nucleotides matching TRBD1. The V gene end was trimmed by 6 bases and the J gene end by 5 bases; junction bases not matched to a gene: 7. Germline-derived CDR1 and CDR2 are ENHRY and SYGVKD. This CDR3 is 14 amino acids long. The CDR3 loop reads CAISRDRAEETQYF. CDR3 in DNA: TGTGCCATCAGCCGGGACAGGGCGGAGGAGACCCAGTACTTC.

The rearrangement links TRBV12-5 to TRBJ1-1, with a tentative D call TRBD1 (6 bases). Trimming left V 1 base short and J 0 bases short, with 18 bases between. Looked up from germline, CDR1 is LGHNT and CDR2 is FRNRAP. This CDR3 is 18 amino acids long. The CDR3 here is CASGLGVGGYGVNTEAFF. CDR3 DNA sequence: TGTGCTAGTGGTTTGGGGGTAGGGGGATACGGCGTGAACACTGAAGCTTTCTTT.

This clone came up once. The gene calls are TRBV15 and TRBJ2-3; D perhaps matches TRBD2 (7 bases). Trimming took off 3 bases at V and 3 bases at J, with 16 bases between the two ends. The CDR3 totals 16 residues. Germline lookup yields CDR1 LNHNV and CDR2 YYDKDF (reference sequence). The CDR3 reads CATSRGRGGATDTQYF. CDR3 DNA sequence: TGTGCCACCAGCAGGGGGAGGGGGGGAGCTACAGATACGCAGTATTTT.

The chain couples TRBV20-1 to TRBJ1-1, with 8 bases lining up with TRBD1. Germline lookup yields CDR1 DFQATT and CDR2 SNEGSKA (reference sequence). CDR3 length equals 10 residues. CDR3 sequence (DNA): TGCAAAGCCGGACAGGGTTTAACTTTCTTT. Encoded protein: CKAGQGLTFF.

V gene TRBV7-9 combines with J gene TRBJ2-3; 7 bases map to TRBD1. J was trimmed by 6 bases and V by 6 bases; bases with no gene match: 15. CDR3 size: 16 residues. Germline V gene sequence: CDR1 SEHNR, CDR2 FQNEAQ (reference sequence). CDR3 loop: CASRESPGQVIDTQYF. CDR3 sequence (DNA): TGTGCCAGCAGGGAAAGCCCCGGACAGGTGATCGATACGCAGTATTTT. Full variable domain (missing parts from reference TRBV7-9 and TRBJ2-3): DTGVSQNPRHKITKRGQNVTFRCDPISEHNRLYWYRQTLGQGPEFLTYFQNEAQLEKSRLLSDRFSAERPKGSFSTLEIQRTEQGDSAMYLCASRESPGQVIDTQYFGPGTRLTVL.

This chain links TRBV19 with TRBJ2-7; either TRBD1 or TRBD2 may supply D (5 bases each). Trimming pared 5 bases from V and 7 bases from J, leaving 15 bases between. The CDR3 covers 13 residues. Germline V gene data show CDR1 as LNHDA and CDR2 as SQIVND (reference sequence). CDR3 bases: TGTGCCAGTAGTTCGCAACAGGCGGGTGAGCAGTACTTC. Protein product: CASSSQQAGEQYF. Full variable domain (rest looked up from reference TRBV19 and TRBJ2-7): DGGITQSPKYLFRKEGQNVTLSCEQNLNHDAMYWYRQDPGQGLRLIYYSQIVNDFQKGDIAEGYSVSREKKESFPLTVTSAQKNPTAFYLCASSSQQAGEQYFGPGTRLTVT.

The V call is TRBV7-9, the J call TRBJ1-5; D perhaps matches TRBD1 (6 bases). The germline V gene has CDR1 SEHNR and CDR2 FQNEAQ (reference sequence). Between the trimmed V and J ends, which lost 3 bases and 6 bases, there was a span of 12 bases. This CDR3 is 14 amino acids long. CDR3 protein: CASSLGAPGQPQHF. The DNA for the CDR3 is TGTGCCAGCAGCTTGGGGGCGCCTGGTCAGCCCCAGCATTTT.

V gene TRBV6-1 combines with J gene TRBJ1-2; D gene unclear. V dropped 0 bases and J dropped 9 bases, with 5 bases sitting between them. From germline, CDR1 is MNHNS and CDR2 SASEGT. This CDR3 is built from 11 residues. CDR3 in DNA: TGTGCCAGCAGTGAAGCTGGCAGCTACACCTTC. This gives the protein CASSEAGSYTF.

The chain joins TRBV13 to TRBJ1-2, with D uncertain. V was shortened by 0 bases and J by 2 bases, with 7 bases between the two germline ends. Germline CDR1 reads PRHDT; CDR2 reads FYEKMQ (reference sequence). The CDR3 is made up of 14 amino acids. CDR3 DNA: TGTGCCAGCAGCTTAGGGTTAGGGAACTATGGCTACACCTTC. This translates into CASSLGLGNYGYTF.

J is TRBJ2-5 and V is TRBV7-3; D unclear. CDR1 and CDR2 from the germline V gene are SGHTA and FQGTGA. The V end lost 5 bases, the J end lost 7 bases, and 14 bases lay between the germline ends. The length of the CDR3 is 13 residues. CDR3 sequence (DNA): TGTGCCAGCAGCCCTGCCCGGTCGGGGACCCAGTACTTC. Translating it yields CASSPARSGTQYF.

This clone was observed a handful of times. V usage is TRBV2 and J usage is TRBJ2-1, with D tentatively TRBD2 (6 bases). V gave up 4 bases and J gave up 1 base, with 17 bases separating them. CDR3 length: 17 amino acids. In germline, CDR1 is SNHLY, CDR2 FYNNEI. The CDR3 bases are TGTGCCAGCAGTGGCTCGCCTGGGGGGTCATCCTACAATGAGCAGTTCTTC. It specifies CASSGSPGGSSYNEQFF.

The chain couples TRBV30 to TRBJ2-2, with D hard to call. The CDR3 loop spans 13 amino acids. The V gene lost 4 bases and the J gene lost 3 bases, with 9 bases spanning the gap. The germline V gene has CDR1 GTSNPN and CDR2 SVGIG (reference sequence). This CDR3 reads CAWNRRDTGELFF. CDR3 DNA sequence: TGTGCCTGGAACCGACGGGACACCGGGGAGCTGTTTTTT. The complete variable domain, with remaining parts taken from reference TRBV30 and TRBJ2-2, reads SQTIHQWPATLVQPVGSPLSLECTVEGTSNPNLYWYRQAAGRGLQLLFYSVGIGQISSEVPQNLSASRPQDRQFILSSKKLLLSDSGFYLCAWNRRDTGELFFGEGSRLTVL.

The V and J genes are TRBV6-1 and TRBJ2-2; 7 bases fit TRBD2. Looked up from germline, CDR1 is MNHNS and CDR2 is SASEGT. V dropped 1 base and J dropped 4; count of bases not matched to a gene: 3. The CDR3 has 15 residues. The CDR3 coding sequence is TGTGCCAGCAGTGAAGGACTAGCCGTCACCGGGGAGCTGTTTTTT. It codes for CASSEGLAVTGELFF.

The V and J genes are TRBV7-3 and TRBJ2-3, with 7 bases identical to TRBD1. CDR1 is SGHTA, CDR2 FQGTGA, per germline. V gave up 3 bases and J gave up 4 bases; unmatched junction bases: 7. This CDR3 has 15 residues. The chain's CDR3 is CASSFNEGAPDTQYF. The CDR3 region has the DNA TGTGCCAGCAGCTTCAACGAGGGGGCCCCAGATACGCAGTATTTT.

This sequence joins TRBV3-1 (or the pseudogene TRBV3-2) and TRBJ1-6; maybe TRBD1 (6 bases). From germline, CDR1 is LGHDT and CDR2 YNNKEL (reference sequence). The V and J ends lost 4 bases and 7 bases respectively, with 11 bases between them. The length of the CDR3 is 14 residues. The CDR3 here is CASSLVQGNSPLHF. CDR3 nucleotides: TGTGCCAGCAGCCTCGTGCAGGGGAATTCACCCCTCCACTTT.

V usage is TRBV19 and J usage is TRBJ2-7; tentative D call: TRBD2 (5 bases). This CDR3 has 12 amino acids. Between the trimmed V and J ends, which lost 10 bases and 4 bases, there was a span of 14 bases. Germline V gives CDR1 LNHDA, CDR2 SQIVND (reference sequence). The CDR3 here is CANGRLYYEQYF. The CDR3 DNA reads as TGTGCCAATGGGAGACTTTATTACGAGCAGTACTTC.

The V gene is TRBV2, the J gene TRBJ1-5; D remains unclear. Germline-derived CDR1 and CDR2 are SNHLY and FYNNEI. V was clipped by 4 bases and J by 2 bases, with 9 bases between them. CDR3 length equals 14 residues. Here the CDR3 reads CASSAPGRNQPQHF. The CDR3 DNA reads TGTGCCAGCAGTGCCCCTGGACGCAATCAGCCCCAGCATTTT.

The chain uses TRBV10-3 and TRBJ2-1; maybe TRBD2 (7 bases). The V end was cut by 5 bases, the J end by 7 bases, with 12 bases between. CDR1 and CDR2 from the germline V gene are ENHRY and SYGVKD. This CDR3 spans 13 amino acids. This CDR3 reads CAISRGEGNEQFF. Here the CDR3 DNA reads TGTGCCATCAGTAGGGGGGAGGGGAATGAGCAGTTCTTC.

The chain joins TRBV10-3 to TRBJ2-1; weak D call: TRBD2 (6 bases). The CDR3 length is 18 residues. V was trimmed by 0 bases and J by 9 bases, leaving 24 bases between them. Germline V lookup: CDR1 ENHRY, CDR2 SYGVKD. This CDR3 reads CAISESRRDLIGDSEQFF. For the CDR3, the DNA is TGTGCCATCAGTGAGTCCCGGCGGGATCTAATCGGGGATAGTGAGCAGTTCTTC.

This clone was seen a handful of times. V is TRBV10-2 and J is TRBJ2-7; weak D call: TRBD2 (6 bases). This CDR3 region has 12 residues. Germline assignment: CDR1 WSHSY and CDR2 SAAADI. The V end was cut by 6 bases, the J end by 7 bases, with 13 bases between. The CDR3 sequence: CASSGTSGEQYF. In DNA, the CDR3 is TGCGCCAGCAGCGGGACTTCGGGGGAGCAGTACTTC.

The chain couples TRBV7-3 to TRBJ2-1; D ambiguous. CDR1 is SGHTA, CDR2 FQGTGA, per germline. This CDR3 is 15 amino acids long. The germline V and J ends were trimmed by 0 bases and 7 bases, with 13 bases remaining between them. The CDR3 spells CASSLTPITTNEQFF. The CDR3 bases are TGTGCCAGCAGCTTAACCCCAATAACCACTAATGAGCAGTTCTTC.

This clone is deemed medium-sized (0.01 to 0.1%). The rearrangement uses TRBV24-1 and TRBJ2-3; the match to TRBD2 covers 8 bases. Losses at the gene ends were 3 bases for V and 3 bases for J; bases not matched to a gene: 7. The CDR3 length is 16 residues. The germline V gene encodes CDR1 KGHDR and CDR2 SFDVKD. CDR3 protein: CATSDASERGTDTQYF. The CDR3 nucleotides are TGTGCCACCAGTGATGCCTCCGAGCGGGGGACAGATACGCAGTATTTT.

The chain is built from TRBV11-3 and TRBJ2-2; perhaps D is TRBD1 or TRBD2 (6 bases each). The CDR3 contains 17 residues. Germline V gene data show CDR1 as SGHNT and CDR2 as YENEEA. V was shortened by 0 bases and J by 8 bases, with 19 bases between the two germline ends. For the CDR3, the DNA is TGTGCCAGCAGCTTAGACGGGGGCCGCGGTGAAATGGGGGAGCTGTTTTTT. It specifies CASSLDGGRGEMGELFF.